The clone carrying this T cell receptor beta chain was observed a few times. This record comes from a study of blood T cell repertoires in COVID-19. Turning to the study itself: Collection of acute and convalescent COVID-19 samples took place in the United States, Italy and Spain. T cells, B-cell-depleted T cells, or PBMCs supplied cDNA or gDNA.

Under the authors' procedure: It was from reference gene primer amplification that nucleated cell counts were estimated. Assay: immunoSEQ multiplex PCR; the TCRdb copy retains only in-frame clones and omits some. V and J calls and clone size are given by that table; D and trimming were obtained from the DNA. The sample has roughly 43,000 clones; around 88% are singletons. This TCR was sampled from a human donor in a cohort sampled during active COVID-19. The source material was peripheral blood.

This CDR3 is CASSQEDRKNYGYTF. The CDR3 coding sequence is TGTGCCAGCAGCCAAGAGGACAGAAAAAACTATGGCTACACCTTC. The chain links TRBV4-2 to TRBJ1-2, with D perhaps TRBD1 (6 bases). V was cut by 0 bases and J by 2 bases, with 10 bases left in between. This CDR3 comprises 15 residues. Germline V gene lookup returns CDR1 LGHNA and CDR2 YNFKEQ.